This T cell receptor (beta chain) was retrieved from a study of shared clonotypes between healthy human individuals (TCRdb year 2020). Background on the whole study: Three men and a couple of women, aged 18 to 49 years, made up the cohort. Each donor's leukapheresis produced roughly between about 0.8 and 8.9 billion PBMCs. To increase sequencing depth and limit assay-specific biases, TCR repertoire library preparation and sequencing were carried out by different laboratories using diverse techniques. Blood TCR repertoires of several healthy adults were deeply sequenced to estimate repertoire size and the extent of clonotype sharing between individuals. Per donor, three plates each were used for CD4 naive and CD4 memory, two for CD8 naive, and one for CD8 memory.

Donors were healthy HIV-negative adults with no recently reported acute infections or vaccinations. Only Caucasian adults living in Nashville, Tennessee, USA were represented among the donors. Magnetic negative selection was used to enrich CD4+ T cells, after which naive cells were positively selected on CD45RA and the negative fraction became the memory subset. Blood was obtained by leukapheresis, after which PBMCs were separated by Ficoll-Histopaque density gradient centrifugation and cryopreserved in liquid nitrogen vapor phase. Analytical flow cytometry was used to check the purity and quantity of each magnetically sorted T cell population. Genomic DNA was isolated from every sorted fraction and measured by UV absorbance on a Nanodrop 2000c. Comment on this clone: No cognate antigen has been identified for it. Per-nucleotide qualities are absent, and no much larger clonotype sits a single base away.

The study at large found these results: Rarefaction of sorted-subset datasets indicated incomplete sequencing despite the large sequencing depth. The small number of donors limited the genetic and exposure-history diversity represented. Pairwise subsampling led to the expectation that sequencing depth would affect the degree of clonotype sharing among donors. Naive subsets generally had larger estimated clonotype richness than memory subsets did. Clonotypes shared by all four sorted-subset donors showed higher generation probabilities than non-shared clonotypes. Only blood was sampled, and tissue TCR repertoires likely differ from those in blood. About 5% of naive CD4, 3.5% of naive CD8, about 2.4% of memory CD4, and roughly 0.4% of memory CD8 clonotypes were shared across several donors.

Using the deep immunoSEQ assay, TCR CDR3 regions were amplified from genomic DNA by multiplex PCR. Genomic DNA extracted from each cell subset was distributed evenly over all wells of several immunoSEQ 96-well plates, and each plate served as one replicate. For sorted subsets, each replicate PCR was loaded with 200 ng genomic DNA, equivalent to 30,000 or so T cell genomes. Purified libraries were quantified with a Qubit 3.0 fluorometer, sized on a Bioanalyzer 2100, and re-quantified with the KAPA Library Quantification kit. Every immunoSEQ 96-well plate was sequenced on a separate single-read 150-cycle Illumina NextSeq 550 flow cell. The authors' analysis ran thus. Because the immunoSEQ output included only junctional sequences and no quality scores, the filtering could not be the same as the filtering used for full-length reads. To assign V/J genes and CDR3, sequences were annotated using PyIR, a Python wrapper for IgBLAST v1.9, with IMGT germline references. Reads with weak V/J assignments (E-value above 1e-6), missing CDR3, stop codons, out-of-frame junctions, or ambiguous translated residues were removed. V3J clonotypes were defined as sequences sharing an identical inferred V gene, J gene, and CDR3 amino acid sequence. Percentage overlap between repertoires was calculated by dividing the number of shared unique clonotypes by the size of the smaller repertoire. Three approaches were used to assess repertoire richness: RTK rarefaction, the Chao1 estimator, and Recon v2.1 estimates of unobserved clonotypes. Generation probabilities for all TCRbeta clonotypes obtained by the gDNA method from a handful of donors were computed using OLGA. The source is immuneACCESS, and TCRdb retained only in-frame sequences with V and J called. Part of the clones is not carried over; for the studies checked, unresolved V genes explain less than half of this, and the remainder is unexplained. Clone size and V and J calls were adopted from that table, with D and trimming inferred from the DNA. The sample contains 2 million to 2.5 million clones, approximately 90% of them found a single time. The ten largest clones represent approximately 0.39% of the sample.

Taken from the germline V gene (reference sequence), the CDR1 and CDR2 loops are SEHNR and FQNEAQ. V gives up 3 bases and J gives up 4 bases, and the segment between their germline ends measures 9 bases. From the cysteine up to the phenylalanine, the CDR3 has a length of 14 residues. Only the CDR3 part of the read is kept: 42 bases, read in frame from the first base. This receptor was obtained from a man aged 18 to 35 in good health. Some clones in this sample may be carry-over from other donors' samples. Sequencing was done on a sample of naive CD4+ T cells from PBMCs. Reading the label with the study, this specimen's cell subset or site is: CD45RA+ positively selected. The chain employs TRBV7-9 and TRBJ2-2; confidence is insufficient to name the D gene. The base sequence is TGTGCCAGCAGCTTTGTCGGGCCCACCGGGGAGCTGTTTTTT. Its protein is CASSFVGPTGELFF.